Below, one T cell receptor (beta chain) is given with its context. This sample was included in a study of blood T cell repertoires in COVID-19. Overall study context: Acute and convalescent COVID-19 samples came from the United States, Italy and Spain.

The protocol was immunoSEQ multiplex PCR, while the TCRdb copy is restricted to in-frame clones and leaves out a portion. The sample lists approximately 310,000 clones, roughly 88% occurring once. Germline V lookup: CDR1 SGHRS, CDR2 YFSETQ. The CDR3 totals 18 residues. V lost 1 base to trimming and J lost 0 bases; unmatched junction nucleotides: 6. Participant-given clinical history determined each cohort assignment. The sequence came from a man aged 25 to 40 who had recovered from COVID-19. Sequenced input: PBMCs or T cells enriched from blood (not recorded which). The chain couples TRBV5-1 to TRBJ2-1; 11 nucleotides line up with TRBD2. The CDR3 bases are TGCGCCAGCAGCTTGATAGCGGGGGGGCCGAGCTCCTACAATGAGCAGTTCTTC. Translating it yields CASSLIAGGPSSYNEQFF.